Included here is one TCR beta chain sequence, with context. The germline gene is not matched at one end of the junction; a read error may be the cause. Germline loops: CDR1 MNHEY, CDR2 SVGAGI. The CDR3 loop spans 12 amino acids. This sample was included in a study of blood T cell repertoires in COVID-19. Some clones are missing from TCRdb's copy, which holds only in-frame ones; the method was immunoSEQ multiplex PCR. Among around 100,000 clones listed, around 86% were seen once. The chain has TRBV6-5 and TRBJ2-7; the match to TRBD1 covers 9 bases. The material sequenced was peripheral blood. This TCR was recovered from a woman over 75 with acute or convalescent COVID-19. Here the CDR3 reads CASSSTGGTASF. In nucleotides, the CDR3 is TGTGCCAGCAGTTCGACAGGGGGAACGGCTTCCTTC.